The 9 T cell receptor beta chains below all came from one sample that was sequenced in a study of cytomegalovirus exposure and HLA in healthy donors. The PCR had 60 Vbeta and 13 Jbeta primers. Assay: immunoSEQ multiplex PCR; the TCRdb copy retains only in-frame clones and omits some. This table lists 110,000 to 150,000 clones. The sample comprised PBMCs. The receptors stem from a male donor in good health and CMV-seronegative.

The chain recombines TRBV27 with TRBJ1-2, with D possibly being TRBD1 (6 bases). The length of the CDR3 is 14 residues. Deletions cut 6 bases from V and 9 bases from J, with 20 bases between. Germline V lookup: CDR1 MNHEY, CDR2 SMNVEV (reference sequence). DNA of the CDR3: TGTGCCAGCAGAAGGACAGAGCTCCCGCGAAGCTACACCTTC. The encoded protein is CASRRTELPRSYTF.

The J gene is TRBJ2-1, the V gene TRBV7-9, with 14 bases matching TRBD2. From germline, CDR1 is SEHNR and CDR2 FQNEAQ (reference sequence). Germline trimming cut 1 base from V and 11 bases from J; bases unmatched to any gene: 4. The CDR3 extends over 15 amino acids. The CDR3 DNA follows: TGTGCCAGCAGCTTAGGACTAGCGGGGGGGAACAAGCAGTTCTTC. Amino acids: CASSLGLAGGNKQFF. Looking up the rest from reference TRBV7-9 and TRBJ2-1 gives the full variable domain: DTGVSQNPRHKITKRGQNVTFRCDPISEHNRLYWYRQTLGQGPEFLTYFQNEAQLEKSRLLSDRFSAERPKGSFSTLEIQRTEQGDSAMYLCASSLGLAGGNKQFFGPGTRLTVL.

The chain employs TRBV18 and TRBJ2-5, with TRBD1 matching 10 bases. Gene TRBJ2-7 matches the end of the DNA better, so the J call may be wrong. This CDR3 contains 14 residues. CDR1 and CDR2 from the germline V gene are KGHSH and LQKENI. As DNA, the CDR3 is TGTGCCAGCTCACCCGACAGGGGGCGGAACGAGCAGTACTTC. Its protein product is CASSPDRGRNEQYF.

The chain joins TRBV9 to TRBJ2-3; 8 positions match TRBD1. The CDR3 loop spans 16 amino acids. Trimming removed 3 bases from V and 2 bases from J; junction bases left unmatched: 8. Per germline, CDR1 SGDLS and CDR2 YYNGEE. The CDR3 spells CASSASDRAYTDTQYF. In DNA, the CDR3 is TGTGCCAGCAGCGCTTCGGACAGGGCATACACAGATACGCAGTATTTT.

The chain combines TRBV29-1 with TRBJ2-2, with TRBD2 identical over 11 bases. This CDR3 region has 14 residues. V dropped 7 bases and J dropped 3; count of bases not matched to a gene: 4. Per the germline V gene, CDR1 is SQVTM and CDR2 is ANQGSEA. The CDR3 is CSAGTSGHTGELFF. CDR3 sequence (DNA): TGCAGCGCCGGGACTAGCGGCCACACCGGGGAGCTGTTTTTT.

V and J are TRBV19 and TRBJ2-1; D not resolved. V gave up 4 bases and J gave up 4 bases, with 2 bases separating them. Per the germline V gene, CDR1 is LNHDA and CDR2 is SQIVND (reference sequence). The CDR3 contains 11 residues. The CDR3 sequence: CASSTYNEQFF. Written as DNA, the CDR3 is TGTGCCAGTAGTACGTACAATGAGCAGTTCTTC.

The CDR3, as DNA: TGTGCCTGGATCCAGGGAGGCCCTGGGGCCAACGTCCTGACTTTC. Protein product: CAWIQGGPGANVLTF. The chain employs TRBV30 and TRBJ2-6; possibly TRBD2 for D (6 bases). CDR1 and CDR2 (germline): GTSNPN, SVGIG (reference sequence). This CDR3 has 15 residues. Trimming took 4 bases from V and 2 from J, leaving 12 bases between them.

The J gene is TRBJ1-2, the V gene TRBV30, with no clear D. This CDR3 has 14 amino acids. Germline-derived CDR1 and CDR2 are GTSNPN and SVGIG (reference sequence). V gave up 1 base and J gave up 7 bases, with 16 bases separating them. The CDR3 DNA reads TGTGCCTGGAGTGGGGAGCCAGGAGGTGGTGGCTACACCTTC. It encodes CAWSGEPGGGGYTF. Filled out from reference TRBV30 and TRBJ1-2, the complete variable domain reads SQTIHQWPATLVQPVGSPLSLECTVEGTSNPNLYWYRQAAGRGLQLLFYSVGIGQISSEVPQNLSASRPQDRQFILSSKKLLLSDSGFYLCAWSGEPGGGGYTFGSGTRLTVV.

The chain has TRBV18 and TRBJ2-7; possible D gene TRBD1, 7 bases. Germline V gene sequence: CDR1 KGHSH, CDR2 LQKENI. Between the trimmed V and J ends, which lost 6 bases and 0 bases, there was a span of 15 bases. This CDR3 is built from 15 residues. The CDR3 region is CASSRGQHSSYEQYF. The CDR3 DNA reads TGTGCCAGCTCGCGGGGACAGCACAGCTCCTACGAGCAGTACTTC. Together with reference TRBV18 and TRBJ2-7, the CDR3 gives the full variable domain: NAGVMQNPRHLVRRRGQEARLRCSPMKGHSHVYWYRQLPEEGLKFMVYLQKENIIDESGMPKERFSAEFPKEGPSILRIQQVVRGDSAAYFCASSRGQHSSYEQYFGPGTRLTVT.